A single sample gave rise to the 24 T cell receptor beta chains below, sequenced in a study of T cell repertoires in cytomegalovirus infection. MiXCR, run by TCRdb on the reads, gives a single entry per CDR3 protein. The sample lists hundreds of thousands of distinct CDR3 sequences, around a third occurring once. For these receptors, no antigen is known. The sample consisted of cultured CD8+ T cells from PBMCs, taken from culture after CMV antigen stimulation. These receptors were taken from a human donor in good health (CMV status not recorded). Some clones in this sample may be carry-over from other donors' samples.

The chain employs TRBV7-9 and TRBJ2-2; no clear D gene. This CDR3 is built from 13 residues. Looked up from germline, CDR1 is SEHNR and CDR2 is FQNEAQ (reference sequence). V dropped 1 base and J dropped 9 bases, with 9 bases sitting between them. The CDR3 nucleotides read TGTGCCAGCAGCTTAGAATTCCCCAGGGAGCTGTTTTTT. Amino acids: CASSLEFPRELFF.

This CDR3 is CASSQDLQSSYEQYF. The CDR3 DNA reads TGTGCCAGCAGCCAAGATTTGCAGAGCTCCTACGAGCAGTACTTC. The chain uses TRBV4-2 and TRBJ2-7; no definite D call. V dropped 0 bases and J dropped 0 bases, with 9 bases sitting between them. The CDR3 extends over 15 amino acids. The germline CDR1 and CDR2 sequences are LGHNA and YNFKEQ.

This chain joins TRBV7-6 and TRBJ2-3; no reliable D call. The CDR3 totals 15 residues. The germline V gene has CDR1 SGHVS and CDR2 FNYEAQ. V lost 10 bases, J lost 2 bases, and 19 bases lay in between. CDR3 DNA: TGTGCCAACTCTGCCATTTACACCAACACAGATACGCAGTATTTT. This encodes CANSAIYTNTDTQYF.

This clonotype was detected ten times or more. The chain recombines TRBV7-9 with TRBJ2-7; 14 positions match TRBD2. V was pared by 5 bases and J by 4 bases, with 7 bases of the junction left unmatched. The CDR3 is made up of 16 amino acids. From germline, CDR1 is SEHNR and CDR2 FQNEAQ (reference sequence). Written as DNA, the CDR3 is TGTGCCAGCAGCGGACTAGCGGGGGGTCACATTTACGAGCAGTACTTC. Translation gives CASSGLAGGHIYEQYF. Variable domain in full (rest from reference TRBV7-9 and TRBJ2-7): DTGVSQNPRHKITKRGQNVTFRCDPISEHNRLYWYRQTLGQGPEFLTYFQNEAQLEKSRLLSDRFSAERPKGSFSTLEIQRTEQGDSAMYLCASSGLAGGHIYEQYFGPGTRLTVT.

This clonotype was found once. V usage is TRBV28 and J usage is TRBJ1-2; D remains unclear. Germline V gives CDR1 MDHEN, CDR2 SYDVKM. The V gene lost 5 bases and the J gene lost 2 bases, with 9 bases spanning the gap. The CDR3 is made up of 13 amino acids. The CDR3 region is CASSPHWNYGYTF. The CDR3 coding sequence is TGTGCCAGCAGTCCTCACTGGAACTATGGCTACACCTTC.

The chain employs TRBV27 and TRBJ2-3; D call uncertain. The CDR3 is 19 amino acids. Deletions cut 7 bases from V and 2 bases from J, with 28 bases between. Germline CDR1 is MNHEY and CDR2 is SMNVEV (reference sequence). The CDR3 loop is CASKVSRVPPSGPTDTQYF. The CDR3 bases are TGTGCCAGCAAAGTAAGCCGTGTACCACCCTCCGGCCCCACAGATACGCAGTATTTT.

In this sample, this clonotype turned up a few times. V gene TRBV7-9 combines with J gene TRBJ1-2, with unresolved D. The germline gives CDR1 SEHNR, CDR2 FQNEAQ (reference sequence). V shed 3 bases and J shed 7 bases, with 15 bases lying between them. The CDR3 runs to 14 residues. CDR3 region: CASSFRSPEAGYTF. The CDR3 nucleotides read TGTGCCAGCAGCTTTAGAAGTCCGGAGGCTGGCTACACCTTC.

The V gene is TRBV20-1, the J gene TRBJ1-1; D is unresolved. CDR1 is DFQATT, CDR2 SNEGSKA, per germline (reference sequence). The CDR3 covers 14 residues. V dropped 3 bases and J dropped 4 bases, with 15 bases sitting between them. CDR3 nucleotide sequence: TGCAGTGCTAGTGGCGGGCGTGAGGGCACTGAAGCTTTCTTT. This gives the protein CSASGGREGTEAFF.

The CDR3 region is CASSPFVSPSYEQYF. In DNA form, the CDR3 reads TGTGCCAGCAGTCCCTTCGTGTCGCCATCCTACGAGCAGTACTTC. This sequence joins TRBV6-6 and TRBJ2-7; D not resolved. CDR1 and CDR2 (germline): MNHNY, SVGAGI (reference sequence). CDR3 length equals 15 residues. The V and J ends lost 5 bases and 1 base respectively, with 15 bases between them.

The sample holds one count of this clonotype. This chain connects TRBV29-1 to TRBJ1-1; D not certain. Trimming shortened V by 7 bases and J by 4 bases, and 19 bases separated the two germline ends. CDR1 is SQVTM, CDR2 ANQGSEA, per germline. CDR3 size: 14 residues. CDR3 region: CSDGPGPGATEAFF. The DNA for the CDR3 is TGCAGCGACGGACCGGGTCCGGGAGCCACTGAAGCTTTCTTT.

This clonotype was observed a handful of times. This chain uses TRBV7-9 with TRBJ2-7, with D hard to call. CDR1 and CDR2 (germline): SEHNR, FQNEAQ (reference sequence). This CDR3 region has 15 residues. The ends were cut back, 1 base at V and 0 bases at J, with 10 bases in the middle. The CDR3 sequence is CASSLVKGRSYEQYF. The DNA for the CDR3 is TGTGCCAGCAGCTTAGTGAAGGGCCGCTCCTACGAGCAGTACTTC.

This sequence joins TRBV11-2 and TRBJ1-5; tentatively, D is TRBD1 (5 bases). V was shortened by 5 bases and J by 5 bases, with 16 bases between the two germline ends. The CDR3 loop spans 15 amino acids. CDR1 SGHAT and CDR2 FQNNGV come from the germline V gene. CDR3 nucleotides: TGTGCCAGCAGCCCTGAGGGAGGGGCTTATCAGCCCCAGCATTTT. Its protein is CASSPEGGAYQPQHF.

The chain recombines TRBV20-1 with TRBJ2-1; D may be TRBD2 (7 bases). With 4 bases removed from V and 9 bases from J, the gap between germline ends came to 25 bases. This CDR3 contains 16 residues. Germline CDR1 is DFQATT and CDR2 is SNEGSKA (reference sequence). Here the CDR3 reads CSAMAISGLLQGEQFF. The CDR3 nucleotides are TGCAGTGCTATGGCAATTAGCGGGCTTTTACAGGGTGAGCAGTTCTTC.

CDR3 nucleotide sequence: TGTGCCAGTAGTATTCCCAGGGTGGCGGAGGACACAGATACGCAGTATTTT. This sequence encodes CASSIPRVAEDTDTQYF. The rearrangement joins TRBV19 to TRBJ2-3; tentatively, D is TRBD1 or TRBD2 (5 bases each). V lost 3 bases, J lost 2 bases, and 18 bases lay in between. The CDR3 is made up of 17 amino acids. CDR1 is LNHDA, CDR2 SQIVND, per germline (reference sequence).

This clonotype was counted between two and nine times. CDR3 loop: CASSHLTGNYGYTF. The CDR3 DNA sequence: TGTGCCAGCAGCCACCTCACAGGGAACTATGGCTACACCTTC. The chain is built from TRBV7-9 and TRBJ1-2; TRBD1 might be the D (6 bases). The V and J ends lost 5 bases and 2 bases respectively, with 12 bases between them. Germline V CDR1 and CDR2: SEHNR, FQNEAQ (reference sequence). CDR3 length: 14 amino acids.

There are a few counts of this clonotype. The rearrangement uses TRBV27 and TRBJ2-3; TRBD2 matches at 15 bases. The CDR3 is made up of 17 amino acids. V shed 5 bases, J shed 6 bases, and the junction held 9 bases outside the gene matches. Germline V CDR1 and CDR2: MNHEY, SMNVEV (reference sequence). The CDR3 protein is CASSPQWGLAGGDTQYF. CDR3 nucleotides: TGTGCCAGCAGTCCTCAATGGGGACTAGCGGGGGGTGATACGCAGTATTTT.

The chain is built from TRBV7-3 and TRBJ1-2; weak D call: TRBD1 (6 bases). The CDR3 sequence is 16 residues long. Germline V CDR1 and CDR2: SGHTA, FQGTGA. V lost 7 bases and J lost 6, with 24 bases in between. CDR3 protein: CASTRKGGGRENGYTF. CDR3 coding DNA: TGTGCCAGCACCAGGAAGGGTGGGGGCAGGGAGAATGGCTACACCTTC.

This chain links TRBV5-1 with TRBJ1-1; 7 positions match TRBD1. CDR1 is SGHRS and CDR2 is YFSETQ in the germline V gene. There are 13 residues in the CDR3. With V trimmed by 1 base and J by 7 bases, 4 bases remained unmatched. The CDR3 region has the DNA TGCGCCAGCAGCTTGTTCGGGGACAGTGAAGCTTTCTTT. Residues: CASSLFGDSEAFF. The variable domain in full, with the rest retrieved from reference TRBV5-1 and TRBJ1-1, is KAGVTQTPRYLIKTRGQQVTLSCSPISGHRSVSWYQQTPGQGLQFLFEYFSETQRNKGNFPGRFSGRQFSNSRSEMNVSTLELGDSALYLCASSLFGDSEAFFGQGTRLTVV.

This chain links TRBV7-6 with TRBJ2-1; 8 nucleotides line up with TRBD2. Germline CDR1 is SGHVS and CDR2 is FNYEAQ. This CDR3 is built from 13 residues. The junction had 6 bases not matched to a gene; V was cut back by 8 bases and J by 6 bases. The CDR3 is CASGTRVINEQFF. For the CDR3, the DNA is TGTGCCAGCGGGACTAGAGTTATCAATGAGCAGTTCTTC.

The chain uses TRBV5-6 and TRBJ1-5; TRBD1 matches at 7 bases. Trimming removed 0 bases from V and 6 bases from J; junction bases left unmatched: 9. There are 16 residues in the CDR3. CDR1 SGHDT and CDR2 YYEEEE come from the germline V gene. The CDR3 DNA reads TGTGCCAGCAGCTTGGGGGACAGCCTTCTACGTCAGCCCCAGCATTTT. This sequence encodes CASSLGDSLLRQPQHF.

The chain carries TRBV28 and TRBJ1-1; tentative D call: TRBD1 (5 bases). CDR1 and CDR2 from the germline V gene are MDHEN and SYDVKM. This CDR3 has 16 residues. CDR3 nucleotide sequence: TGTACCAACTACGACCTCGACAGCACTTTGAACACTGAAGCTTTCTTT. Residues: CTNYDLDSTLNTEAFF.

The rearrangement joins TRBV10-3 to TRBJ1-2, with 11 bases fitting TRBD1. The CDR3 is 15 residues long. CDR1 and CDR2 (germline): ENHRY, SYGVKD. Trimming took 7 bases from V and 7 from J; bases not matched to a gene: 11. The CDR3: CAITGTGGRTGGYTF. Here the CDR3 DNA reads TGTGCCATCACCGGGACAGGGGGACGGACGGGTGGCTACACCTTC.

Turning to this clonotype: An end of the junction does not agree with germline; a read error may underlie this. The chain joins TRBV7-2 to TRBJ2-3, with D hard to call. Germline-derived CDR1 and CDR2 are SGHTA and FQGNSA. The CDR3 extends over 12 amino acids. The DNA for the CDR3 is TGTGCCAGCACCTTGATCACAGATACGCGGTATTTT. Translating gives CASTLITDTRYF.

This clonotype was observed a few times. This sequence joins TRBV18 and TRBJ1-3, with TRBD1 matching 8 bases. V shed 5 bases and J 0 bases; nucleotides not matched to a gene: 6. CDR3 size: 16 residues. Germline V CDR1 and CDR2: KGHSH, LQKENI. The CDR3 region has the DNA TGTGCCAGCTCAAAAGGACAGGGAATCTCTGGAAACACCATATATTTT. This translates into CASSKGQGISGNTIYF. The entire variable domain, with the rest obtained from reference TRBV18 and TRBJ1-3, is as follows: NAGVMQNPRHLVRRRGQEARLRCSPMKGHSHVYWYRQLPEEGLKFMVYLQKENIIDESGMPKERFSAEFPKEGPSILRIQQVVRGDSAAYFCASSKGQGISGNTIYFGEGSWLTVV.